These T cell receptor beta chains were read from a single sample in a study of CD8 T cells in Susac syndrome. TCRdb processed the immunoSEQ multiplex PCR reads anew with MiXCR; each CDR3 protein has one entry. The data contain under 200,000 distinct CDR3 sequences, 90% to 96% of them singletons. The source material was CD4+ T cells from PBMCs. These receptors were obtained from a human donor with Susac syndrome. CDR3s include the opening cysteine and the closing phenylalanine or tryptophan. Each record gives: D gene, J gene, clone size, V gene, CDR3 protein, CDR3 DNA. A D gene is named only where the DNA matches it firmly. Not all rows give a size; the values are once, few, many and, for expanded clones, a class.

>NA|TRBJ1-2|NA|TRBV27
CASRLHGYTF
TGTGCCAGCAGACTTCATGGCTACACCTTC
>TRBD2|TRBJ2-7|NA|TRBV20-1
CSARGGLAGRPYEQYF
TGCAGTGCTAGAGGGGGACTAGCGGGAAGGCCCTACGAGCAGTACTTC
>NA|TRBJ1-6|NA|TRBV7-3
CASSLEGVGSPLHF
TGTGCCAGCAGCTTAGAAGGGGTGGGTTCACCCCTCCACTTT
>NA|TRBJ2-5|NA|TRBV4-2
CASSQEQQQETQYF
TGTGCCAGCAGCCAAGAGCAGCAGCAAGAGACCCAGTACTTC
>NA|TRBJ2-6|NA|TRBV7-2
CASSFNRAPGANVLTF
TGTGCCAGCAGCTTCAACAGGGCCCCTGGGGCCAACGTCCTGACTTTC
>NA|TRBJ1-5|NA|TRBV6-5
CATQGLYSNQPQHF
TGTGCCACCCAGGGACTTTATAGCAATCAGCCCCAGCATTTT
>NA|TRBJ2-2|NA|TRBV29-1
CSAEGNTGELFF
TGCAGCGCCGAAGGGAACACCGGGGAGCTGTTTTTT
>NA|TRBJ2-5|once|TRBV18
CASSQQGGETQYF
TGTGCCAGCTCACAACAGGGCGGGGAGACCCAGTACTTC
>NA|TRBJ1-5|NA|TRBV7-9
CASSFSGVNQPQHF
TGTGCCAGCAGCTTTTCAGGGGTAAATCAGCCCCAGCATTTT
>NA|TRBJ2-5|NA|TRBV15
CATSPGLETQYF
TGTGCCACCAGCCCGGGACTAGAGACCCAGTACTTC
>NA|TRBJ1-3|NA|TRBV5-6
CASSLARVAGNTIYF
TGTGCCAGCAGCTTGGCCAGGGTAGCTGGAAACACCATATATTTT
>NA|TRBJ2-1|NA|TRBV5-1
CASDPGLPYNEQFF
TGCGCCAGCGATCCCGGACTACCATACAATGAGCAGTTCTTC
>NA|TRBJ2-5|NA|TRBV5-1
CASSSQSQETQYF
TGCGCCAGCAGCTCACAGAGCCAAGAGACCCAGTACTTC
>NA|TRBJ1-1|NA|TRBV14
CASSQDYRAQEAFF
TGTGCCAGCAGCCAAGATTACAGGGCCCAAGAAGCTTTCTTT
>NA|TRBJ1-1|once|TRBV20-1
CSARADEFTEAFF
TGCAGTGCTAGAGCCGACGAATTCACTGAAGCTTTCTTT
>TRBD1|TRBJ1-2|NA|TRBV28
CASRGGTANYGYTF
TGTGCCAGCAGAGGGGGGACAGCTAACTATGGCTACACCTTC
>NA|TRBJ1-2|NA|TRBV20-1
CSARDAGNYGYTF
TGCAGTGCTAGAGATGCGGGGAACTATGGCTACACCTTC
>NA|TRBJ2-6|NA|TRBV5-1
CASSYREVSGANVLTF
TGCGCCAGCAGCTATCGTGAGGTCTCTGGGGCCAACGTCCTGACTTTC
>NA|TRBJ1-5|NA|TRBV6-2/TRBV6-3
CASSPPLGYNQPQHF
TGTGCCAGCAGTCCGCCTCTAGGGTACAATCAGCCCCAGCATTTT